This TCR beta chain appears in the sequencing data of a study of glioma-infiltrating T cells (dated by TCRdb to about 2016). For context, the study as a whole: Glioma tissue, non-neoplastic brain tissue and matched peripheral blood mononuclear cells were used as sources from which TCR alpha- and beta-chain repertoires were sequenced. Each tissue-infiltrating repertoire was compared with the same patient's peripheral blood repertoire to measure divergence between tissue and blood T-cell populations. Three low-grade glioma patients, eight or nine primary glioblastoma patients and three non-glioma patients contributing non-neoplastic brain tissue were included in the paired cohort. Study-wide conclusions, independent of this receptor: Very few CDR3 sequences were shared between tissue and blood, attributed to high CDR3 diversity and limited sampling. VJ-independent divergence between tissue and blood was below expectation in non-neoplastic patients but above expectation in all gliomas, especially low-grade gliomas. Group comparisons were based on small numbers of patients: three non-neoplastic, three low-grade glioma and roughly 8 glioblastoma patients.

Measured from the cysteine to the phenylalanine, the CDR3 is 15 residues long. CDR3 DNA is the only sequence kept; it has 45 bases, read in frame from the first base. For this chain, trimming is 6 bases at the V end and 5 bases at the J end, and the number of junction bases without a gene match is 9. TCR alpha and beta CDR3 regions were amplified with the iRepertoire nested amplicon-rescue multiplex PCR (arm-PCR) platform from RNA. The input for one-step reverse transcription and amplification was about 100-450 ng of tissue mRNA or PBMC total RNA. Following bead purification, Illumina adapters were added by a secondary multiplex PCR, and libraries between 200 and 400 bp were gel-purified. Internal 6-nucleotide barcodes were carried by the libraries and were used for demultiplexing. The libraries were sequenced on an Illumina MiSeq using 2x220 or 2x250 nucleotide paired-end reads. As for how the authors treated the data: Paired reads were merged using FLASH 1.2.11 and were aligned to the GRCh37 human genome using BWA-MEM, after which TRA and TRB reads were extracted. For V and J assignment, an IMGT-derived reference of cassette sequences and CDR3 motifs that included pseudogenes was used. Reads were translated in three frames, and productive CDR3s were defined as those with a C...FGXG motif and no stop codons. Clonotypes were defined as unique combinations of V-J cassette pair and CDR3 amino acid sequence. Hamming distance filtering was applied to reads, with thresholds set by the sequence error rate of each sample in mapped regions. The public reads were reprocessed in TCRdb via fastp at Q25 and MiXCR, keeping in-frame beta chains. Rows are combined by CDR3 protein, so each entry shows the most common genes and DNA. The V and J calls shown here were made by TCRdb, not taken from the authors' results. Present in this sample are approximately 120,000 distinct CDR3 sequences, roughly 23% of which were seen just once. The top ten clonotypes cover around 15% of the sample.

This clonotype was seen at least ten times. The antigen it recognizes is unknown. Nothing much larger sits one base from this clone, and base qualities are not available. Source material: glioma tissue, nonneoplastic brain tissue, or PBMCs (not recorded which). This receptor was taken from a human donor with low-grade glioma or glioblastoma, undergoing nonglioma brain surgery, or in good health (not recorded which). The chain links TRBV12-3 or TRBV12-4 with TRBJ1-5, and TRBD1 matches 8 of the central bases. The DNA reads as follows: TGTGCCAGCAGCGATGGACAGGGAATCCATCAGCCCCAGCATTTT. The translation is CASSDGQGIHQPQHF.